This T cell receptor (beta chain) came from a study of blood T cell repertoires in COVID-19. Trimming shortened V by 2 bases and J by 4 bases, and 10 bases separated the two germline ends. This CDR3 is 14 amino acids long. Germline-derived CDR1 and CDR2 are SGHTA and FQGNSA. TCRdb keeps only in-frame clones here, not all; method: immunoSEQ multiplex PCR. Of 150,000 to 180,000 clones in the sample, roughly nine tenths were seen once. Sequenced sample: peripheral blood. The source is a man aged 50-59 years with acute or convalescent COVID-19. The V call is TRBV7-2, the J call TRBJ2-3; the D is unclear. DNA of the CDR3: TGTGCCAGCAGCTTATACTTAGTCCCAGATACGCAGTATTTT. It translates to CASSLYLVPDTQYF.